This T cell receptor beta chain was identified during a study of T cell responses to AZD1222 COVID-19 vaccine. A note on this clone: Antigen unknown.

Study results and caveats: CD4 TCRs covered the whole spike, strongest at regions 160-218 and 743-854. Of the AZD1222 recipients, only 5 or 6 were seropositive at baseline. The study reported that nearly half of spike-specific TCRs target unmutated variant regions.

Data came from immunoSEQ multiplex PCR; TCRdb stores just in-frame clones and leaves some out. This sample yields 90,000 to 100,000 clones, of which roughly 80% are seen a single time; 11% to 15% belongs to the top ten. Both about-4-week and about-12-week second-dose recipients were combined. The specimen comprised peripheral blood, sampled 28 days after the second AZD1222 dose. This sequence was found in an adult who received the AZD1222 COVID-19 vaccine.

CDR3 amino acids: CASSKETDPAYGYTF. The CDR3 DNA sequence: TGTGCCAGCAGCAAGGAGACAGACCCGGCATATGGCTACACCTTC. V and J are TRBV6-2 or TRBV6-3 and TRBJ1-2, with D perhaps TRBD1 (5 bases). The CDR3 has 15 amino acids. The germline V and J ends were trimmed by 6 bases and 5 bases, with 19 bases remaining between them. Looked up from germline, CDR1 is MNHEY and CDR2 is SVGEGT.